The rows below give T cell receptor beta chains drawn from one sample of a study of cytomegalovirus exposure and HLA in healthy donors. Sequencing used immunoSEQ multiplex PCR; TCRdb keeps in-frame clones, though not all of them. This table has some 110,000 clones, 70% appearing once. Sequencing input: PBMCs. The origin of the receptors is a man aged 30 to 39 in good health and CMV-seropositive. CDR3s include the opening cysteine and the closing phenylalanine or tryptophan. The size of a clone is reported for some rows only, either as once, few or many, or as a class for expanded clones.

V gene	J gene	clone size	CDR3 protein
TRBV7-3	TRBJ2-5	NA	CASSLNPSGVLETQYF
TRBV30	TRBJ2-3	once	CAWSVVDTGQYF
TRBV9	TRBJ2-1	NA	CASSPLGLAGVSNEQFF
TRBV19	TRBJ1-5	NA	CASSIGQVYNQPQHF
TRBV5-1	TRBJ2-1	few	CASSFRGTRPNEQFF
TRBV14	TRBJ1-5	NA	CASSQVRGGYNQPQHF
TRBV7-9	TRBJ2-2	NA	CASSLDGGVIGELFF
TRBV6-5	TRBJ1-1	NA	CASSPRQGVGEAFF
TRBV2	TRBJ1-2	NA	CASSRDRGDGYTF
TRBV4-3	TRBJ2-3	NA	CASSQDRLGTDTQYF
TRBV19	TRBJ2-3	NA	CASSIRILAGALGGDTQYF
TRBV30	TRBJ2-2	NA	CAWNWAGNTGELFF
TRBV6-1	TRBJ1-1	NA	CASSEYRVIEDTEAFF
TRBV4-3	TRBJ2-3	NA	CASSQDSRRGPDTQYF
TRBV25-1	TRBJ1-2	NA	CASSENLSGGYGYTF
TRBV27	TRBJ2-1	NA	CASSFRLTSGRVGNEQFF
TRBV4-1	TRBJ1-1	few	CASRDPDRAPEAFF
TRBV4-1	TRBJ1-2	NA	CASSQDREDRVYGYTF
TRBV23-1	TRBJ2-7	NA	CASSQSGHLYEQYF
TRBV10-3	TRBJ1-5	few	CAISDRQGGNQPQHF
TRBV16	TRBJ1-6	NA	CASSQSARAGHSPLHF
TRBV30	TRBJ2-5	NA	CASDRAQETQYF
TRBV28	NA	once	CASVGAEGGDFYEQYF
TRBV2	TRBJ1-1	NA	CASSLGQGVTEAFF
TRBV19	TRBJ1-1	NA	CASSIRYGEGMNTEAFF